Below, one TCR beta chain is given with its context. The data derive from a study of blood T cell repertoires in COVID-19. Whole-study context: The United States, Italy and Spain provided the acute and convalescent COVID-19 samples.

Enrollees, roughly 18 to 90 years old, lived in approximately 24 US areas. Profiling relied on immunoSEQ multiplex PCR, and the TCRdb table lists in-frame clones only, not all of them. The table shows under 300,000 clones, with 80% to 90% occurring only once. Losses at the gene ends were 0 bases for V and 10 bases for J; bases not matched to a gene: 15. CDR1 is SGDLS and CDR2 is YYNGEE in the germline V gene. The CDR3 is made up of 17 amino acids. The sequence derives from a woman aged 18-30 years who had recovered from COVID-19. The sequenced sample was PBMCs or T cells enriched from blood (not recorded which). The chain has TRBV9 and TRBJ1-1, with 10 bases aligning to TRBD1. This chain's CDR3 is CASSVGQGAPLQNGAFF. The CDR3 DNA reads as TGTGCCAGCAGCGTAGGACAGGGGGCCCCCCTTCAGAACGGAGCTTTCTTT.